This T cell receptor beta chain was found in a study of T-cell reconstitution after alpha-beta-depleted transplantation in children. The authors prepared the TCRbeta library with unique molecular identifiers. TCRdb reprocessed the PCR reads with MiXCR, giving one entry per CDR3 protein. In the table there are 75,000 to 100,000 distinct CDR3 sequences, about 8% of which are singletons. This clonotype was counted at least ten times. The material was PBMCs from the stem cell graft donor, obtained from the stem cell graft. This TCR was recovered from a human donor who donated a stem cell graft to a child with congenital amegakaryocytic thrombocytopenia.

CDR3 in DNA: TGTGCCAGCAGTTTAAACGGGCTCGAGCAGTACTTC. Translating it yields CASSLNGLEQYF. This rearrangement joins TRBV28 to TRBJ2-7, with D uncertain. CDR1 and CDR2 from the germline V gene are MDHEN and SYDVKM. The CDR3 extends over 12 amino acids. With 2 bases removed from V and 6 bases from J, the gap between germline ends came to 8 bases.